This TCR beta chain appears in the sequencing data of a study of blood T cell repertoires in COVID-19. Across the whole study: The cDNA or gDNA used as material had been derived from T cells, B-cell-depleted T cells, or PBMCs.

The authors' processing: Reference gene primer amplification gave estimated nucleated cell counts. Using immunoSEQ multiplex PCR, the repertoire was profiled, and TCRdb retains in-frame clones only, with some absent. V and J calls and clone size come straight from that table; D and trimming were deduced from the DNA. The sample consists of some 180,000 clones, roughly three quarters of them appearing once. The material sequenced was peripheral blood. The receptor comes from a woman aged 45-65 years with active or convalescent COVID-19.

The CDR3 DNA follows: TGTGCCAGCTCGCGGGACAGGGCTTACGCTTTCTTT. Its protein is CASSRDRAYAFF. The chain links TRBV18 to TRBJ1-1, with 9 bases matching TRBD1. This CDR3 contains 12 residues. V lost 6 bases, J lost 11 bases, and 7 bases stayed unmatched. Germline V gene lookup returns CDR1 KGHSH and CDR2 LQKENI. Full variable domain (outside the CDR3, taken from reference TRBV18 and TRBJ1-1): NAGVMQNPRHLVRRRGQEARLRCSPMKGHSHVYWYRQLPEEGLKFMVYLQKENIIDESGMPKERFSAEFPKEGPSILRIQQVVRGDSAAYFCASSRDRAYAFFGQGTRLTVV.